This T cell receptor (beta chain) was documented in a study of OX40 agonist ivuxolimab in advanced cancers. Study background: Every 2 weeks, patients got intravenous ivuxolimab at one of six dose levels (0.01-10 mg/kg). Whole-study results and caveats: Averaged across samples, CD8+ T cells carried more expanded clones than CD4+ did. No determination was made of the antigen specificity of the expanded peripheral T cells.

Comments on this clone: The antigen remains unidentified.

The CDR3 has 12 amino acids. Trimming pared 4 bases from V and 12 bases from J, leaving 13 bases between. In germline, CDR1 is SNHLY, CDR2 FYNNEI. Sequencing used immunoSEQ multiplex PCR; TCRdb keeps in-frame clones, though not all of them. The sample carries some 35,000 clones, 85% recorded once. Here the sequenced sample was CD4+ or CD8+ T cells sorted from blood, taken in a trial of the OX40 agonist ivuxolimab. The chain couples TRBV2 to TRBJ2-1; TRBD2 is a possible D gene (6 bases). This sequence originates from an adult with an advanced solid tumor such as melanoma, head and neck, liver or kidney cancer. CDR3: CASSGGAGRQFF. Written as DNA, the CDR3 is TGTGCCAGCAGTGGCGGCGCGGGGAGGCAGTTCTTC.